This TCR beta chain was observed in a study of cytomegalovirus exposure and HLA in healthy donors. It was with 60 Vbeta and 13 Jbeta primers that the PCR ran. Only in-frame clones appear in the TCRdb table, and some are missing; sequencing was by immunoSEQ multiplex PCR. This sample carries about 69,000 clones, about 76% of them seen once, and the ten largest clones take more than 3%. The CDR3 is made up of 15 amino acids. Per germline, CDR1 MDHEN and CDR2 SYDVKM. The V end was cut by 1 base, the J end by 6 bases, with 12 bases between. J is TRBJ2-2 and V is TRBV28, with D maybe TRBD1 (5 bases). This receptor was identified in a man between 18 and 29 years old in good health and CMV-seronegative. Sample: PBMCs. The CDR3 loop reads CASSLFALGAGELFF. CDR3 DNA: TGTGCCAGCAGTTTATTTGCTCTAGGGGCCGGGGAGCTGTTTTTT. Drawing the rest from reference TRBV28 and TRBJ2-2, the complete variable domain is DVKVTQSSRYLVKRTGEKVFLECVQDMDHENMFWYRQDPGLGLRLIYFSYDVKMKEKGDIPEGYSVSREKKERFSLILESASTNQTSMYLCASSLFALGAGELFFGEGSRLTVL.